The 8 T cell receptor beta chains below were found in one sample sequenced in a study of molecular identifiers for immune sequencing clone quantification. MiXCR, applied by TCRdb to the PCR reads, yields one record per CDR3 protein. The table includes over 550,000 distinct CDR3 sequences, about 25% detected once. The sequenced sample consisted of naive CD8+ T cells from blood, with Jurkat cell RNA spiked in. Subset described: FACS-sorted CD8+CD4-CCR7+CD45RA+ naive T cells. Receptor source: a human donor in good health. Some libraries in this study had Jurkat cell RNA spiked in.

In its sample, this clonotype was seen many times. The rearrangement joins TRBV20-1 to TRBJ2-7; D possibly corresponds to TRBD2 (6 bases). CDR1 is DFQATT, CDR2 SNEGSKA, per germline (reference sequence). The V and J ends lost 1 base and 3 bases respectively, with 7 bases between them. This CDR3 has 12 residues. CDR3 sequence: CSARAGGYEQYF. The CDR3 coding sequence is TGCAGTGCTAGAGCCGGGGGCTACGAGCAGTACTTC.

The table lists this clonotype with a few counts. The chain recombines TRBV9 with TRBJ1-5; 7 bases match TRBD1. The CDR3 covers 14 residues. V gave up 4 bases and J gave up 4 bases; unmatched junction bases: 5. From germline, CDR1 is SGDLS and CDR2 YYNGEE. The CDR3 reads CASSPTGTNQPQHF. The DNA for the CDR3 is TGTGCCAGCAGCCCGACAGGGACTAATCAGCCCCAGCATTTT.

With respect to this clonotype: The germline gene is not matched at one end of the junction; a read error may be the cause. The chain couples TRBV6-1 to TRBJ2-2, with D unresolved. Germline V gives CDR1 MNHNS, CDR2 SASEGT. CDR3 size: 14 residues. The CDR3 nucleotides read TGTGTCAGCAGTGAGGTCGGGAACACCGGGGAGCTGTTTTTT. Translation: CVSSEVGNTGELFF.

The chain recombines TRBV2 with TRBJ2-7; TRBD1 matches at 10 bases. The germline V gene encodes CDR1 SNHLY and CDR2 FYNNEI. CDR3 length: 13 amino acids. Unmatched junction bases numbered 3, after V lost 7 bases and J lost 3 bases. The CDR3 sequence: CASMGTGDYEQYF. CDR3 DNA sequence: TGTGCCAGCATGGGGACAGGGGACTACGAGCAGTACTTC.

The rearrangement links TRBV27 to TRBJ2-1, with 8 nucleotides matching TRBD1. The CDR3 is made up of 15 amino acids. Per the germline V gene, CDR1 is MNHEY and CDR2 is SMNVEV (reference sequence). The V segment lost 6 bases and the J segment 9 bases; nucleotides outside the gene matches: 13. CDR3 nucleotides: TGTGCCAGCAGCCTATCCGGGACAGGACGCGGTGAGCAGTTCTTC. It codes for CASSLSGTGRGEQFF.

The chain joins TRBV7-9 to TRBJ1-6, with TRBD1 matching over 10 bases. The length of the CDR3 is 17 residues. The ends lost 5 bases at V and 1 base at J; junction bases unmatched: 5. Germline values: CDR1 SEHNR, CDR2 FQNEAQ (reference sequence). The CDR3 nucleotides are TGTGCCAGCAGCACCGACAGGGGGCGATCCTATAATTCACCCCTCCACTTT. Protein: CASSTDRGRSYNSPLHF.

This clonotype was counted ten times or more. The CDR3 loop is CASSLMEDTQYF. DNA of the CDR3: TGTGCCAGCAGCTTGATGGAAGATACGCAGTATTTT. The rearrangement uses TRBV5-6 and TRBJ2-3; D ambiguous. Germline-derived CDR1 and CDR2 are SGHDT and YYEEEE. V was pared by 1 base and J by 5 bases, with 5 bases between. CDR3 size: 12 residues.

The V and J genes are TRBV28 and TRBJ1-1; D is undetermined. V was shortened by 3 bases and J by 3 bases, with 14 bases between the two germline ends. The CDR3 loop spans 15 amino acids. Per germline, CDR1 MDHEN and CDR2 SYDVKM. CDR3 DNA: TGTGCCAGCAGTTTTCGACTCGGAATGTACACTGAAGCTTTCTTT. It codes for CASSFRLGMYTEAFF.